One and the same sample provided the 31 T cell receptor beta chains below, sequenced in a study of cytomegalovirus exposure and HLA in healthy donors. It was with 60 Vbeta and 13 Jbeta primers that the PCR ran. This table comes from immunoSEQ multiplex PCR, and its TCRdb copy is limited to in-frame clones, with some not included. The table includes about 62,000 clones, more than 70% detected once. Sequenced input: PBMCs. The receptors come from a woman in her 30s in good health and CMV-seronegative.

V is TRBV4-2 and J is TRBJ2-7; 9 nucleotides align to TRBD1. After removal of 4 bases from V and 12 bases from J, the junction contained 10 bases not matched to a gene. From germline, CDR1 is LGHNA and CDR2 YNFKEQ. This CDR3 is built from 13 residues. The chain's CDR3 is CASSPGQGMRGYF. The CDR3 region has the DNA TGTGCCAGCAGCCCCGGACAGGGGATGAGGGGGTACTTC.

This rearrangement joins TRBV11-2 to TRBJ1-3; D is possibly TRBD1 (6 bases). Germline V gene lookup returns CDR1 SGHAT and CDR2 FQNNGV. The CDR3 is 14 residues long. V dropped 2 bases and J dropped 5 bases, with 10 bases sitting between them. The CDR3 sequence: CASSLTGQRNTIYF. The CDR3 region has the DNA TGTGCCAGCAGCTTAACCGGACAGAGAAACACCATATATTTT.

The rearrangement uses TRBV4-1 and TRBJ2-7; 12 positions match TRBD2. V lost 1 base and J lost 3; bases outside the gene matches: 10. In germline, CDR1 is MGHRA, CDR2 YSYEKL. CDR3 length: 18 amino acids. Written as DNA, the CDR3 is TGCGCCAGCAGCCAAGTAGACAGAACTAGCGGGAGGTACTACGAGCAGTACTTC. Its protein is CASSQVDRTSGRYYEQYF.

This chain connects TRBV5-4 to TRBJ2-5, with D perhaps TRBD2 (6 bases). The CDR3 contains 14 residues. Germline V gene data show CDR1 as SGHNT and CDR2 as YYREEE (reference sequence). Trimming left V 9 bases short and J 5 bases short, with 20 bases between. This chain's CDR3 is CANRRDGLRETQYF. As DNA, the CDR3 is TGTGCCAACAGGCGGGACGGTCTACGGGAGACCCAGTACTTC.

The chain joins TRBV4-2 to TRBJ2-7; 10 bases line up with TRBD2. The CDR3 has 16 residues. Germline V CDR1 and CDR2: LGHNA, YNFKEQ. V was pared by 0 bases and J by 5 bases, with 7 bases of the junction left unmatched. CDR3 sequence: CASSQDPSGSFNEQYF. CDR3 in DNA: TGTGCCAGCAGCCAAGATCCTAGCGGGAGCTTCAACGAGCAGTACTTC.

This clone was seen only a few times. The chain carries TRBV14 and TRBJ2-5; D perhaps matches TRBD2 (5 bases). Judging by the DNA end, TRBJ2-7 fits better; the J call may be wrong. The CDR3 consists of 12 residues. Germline V gene sequence: CDR1 SGHDN, CDR2 FVKESK. CDR3 coding DNA: TGTGCCAGCAGTCGGACTGTCTACGAGCAGTACTTC. Protein product: CASSRTVYEQYF.

The sample holds one count of this clone. This chain links TRBV5-1 with TRBJ1-2, with D possibly matching TRBD1 (6 bases). Germline assignment: CDR1 SGHRS and CDR2 YFSETQ. There are 15 residues in the CDR3. The V end lost 5 bases, the J end lost 8 bases, and 22 bases lay between the germline ends. CDR3 sequence (DNA): TGCGCCAGCAGTCCAACAGGGCCCCGCCAGAAGGGCTACACCTTC. Translating gives CASSPTGPRQKGYTF. Full variable domain (rest looked up from reference TRBV5-1 and TRBJ1-2): KAGVTQTPRYLIKTRGQQVTLSCSPISGHRSVSWYQQTPGQGLQFLFEYFSETQRNKGNFPGRFSGRQFSNSRSEMNVSTLELGDSALYLCASSPTGPRQKGYTFGSGTRLTVV.

As regards this clone: The DNA is left out, because the CDR3 cannot be placed on it with certainty; the CDR3 is given as TCRdb lists it. The chain couples TRBV28 to TRBJ1-5; the D segment call TRBD1 is taken from the table without a DNA check. Inclusive of both ends, the CDR3 amounts to 15 amino acids. CDR1 MDHEN and CDR2 SYDVKM come from the germline V gene. The CDR3: CASSSGQGNNQPQHF.

This clone has more than one count but fewer than ten. The chain uses TRBV28 and TRBJ1-1; D gene uncertain. This CDR3 has 17 amino acids. Trimming pared 2 bases from V and 2 bases from J, leaving 18 bases between. Germline V gene data show CDR1 as MDHEN and CDR2 as SYDVKM. CDR3 loop: CASSLAPSGFINTEAFF. CDR3 nucleotides: TGTGCCAGCAGTTTAGCACCCTCGGGATTTATTAACACTGAAGCTTTCTTT.

This clone was seen only a few times. In nucleotides, the CDR3 is TGTGCCAGCAGCTCCCGACAGGGGTTCGCCGAAACTCCCAATGAGCAGTTCTTC. It encodes CASSSRQGFAETPNEQFF. The gene calls are TRBV9 and TRBJ2-1, with TRBD1 matching 8 bases. The CDR3 runs to 18 residues. Per germline, CDR1 SGDLS and CDR2 YYNGEE. Trimming cost V 4 bases and J 6 bases; bases outside gene matches: 18. The complete variable domain, with remaining parts taken from reference TRBV9 and TRBJ2-1, reads DSGVTQTPKHLITATGQRVTLRCSPRSGDLSVYWYQQSLDQGLQFLIQYYNGEERAKGNILERFSAQQFPDLHSELNLSSLELGDSALYFCASSSRQGFAETPNEQFFGPGTRLTVL.

V and J are TRBV7-2 and TRBJ1-2, with a possible D match to TRBD1 (6 bases). The germline V gene encodes CDR1 SGHTA and CDR2 FQGNSA. This CDR3 spans 14 amino acids. The ends were cut back, 3 bases at V and 4 bases at J, with 12 bases in the middle. CDR3 protein: CASSFTGIGYGYTF. In nucleotides, the CDR3 is TGTGCCAGCAGCTTTACAGGGATTGGCTATGGCTACACCTTC.

The V call is TRBV4-3, the J call TRBJ1-2, with a tentative D call TRBD1 (5 bases). CDR3 length: 14 amino acids. The ends were cut back, 1 base at V and 4 bases at J, with 10 bases in the middle. Germline values: CDR1 LGHNA, CDR2 YSLEER. CDR3 sequence: CASSQVGAVYGYTF. The CDR3 DNA sequence: TGCGCCAGCAGCCAAGTTGGGGCAGTCTATGGCTACACCTTC.

This CDR3 is CASSKAGRVPYEQYV. The DNA for the CDR3 is TGTGCCAGCAGCAAAGCGGGCAGGGTTCCCTACGAGCAGTACGTC. This chain links TRBV21-1 with TRBJ2-7; TRBD1 is taken as the D call from the table, unchecked against the DNA. TRBV21-1 is described as a pseudogene. The CDR3 consists of 15 residues.

The J gene is TRBJ2-5, the V gene TRBV7-9; 7 nucleotides agree with TRBD1. V lost 4 bases to trimming and J lost 4 bases; unmatched junction nucleotides: 9. There are 15 residues in the CDR3. Germline CDR1 and CDR2: SEHNR and FQNEAQ (reference sequence). CDR3 in DNA: TGTGCCAGCAGCTACTTGACAGGGCCCCCAGAGACCCAGTACTTC. Protein product: CASSYLTGPPETQYF.

The V and J genes are TRBV5-1 and TRBJ2-7; 13 bases line up with TRBD2. The CDR3 has 17 amino acids. The trim removed 2 bases at V and 13 bases at J, leaving 18 bases unmatched. From germline, CDR1 is SGHRS and CDR2 YFSETQ. The CDR3 is CASSFYLTSGRGTERYF. The CDR3, as DNA: TGCGCCAGCAGCTTCTACCTTACTAGCGGGAGGGGGACGGAGAGATACTTC.

In the case of this clone: Relative to the germline gene, one junction end is altered; a read error may explain this. The V gene is TRBV11-3, the J gene TRBJ2-2; D is uncertain. Germline lookup yields CDR1 SGHNT and CDR2 YENEEA. The CDR3 has 16 amino acids. CDR3 DNA sequence: TGTGCCAACAGCGCCCCGTTGATGGGCAACACCGGGGAGCTGTTTTTT. Protein sequence: CANSAPLMGNTGELFF.

This chain uses TRBV28 with TRBJ1-5; tentatively, D is TRBD1 (5 bases). The length of the CDR3 is 13 residues. CDR1 and CDR2 (germline): MDHEN, SYDVKM. The V end was cut by 1 base, the J end by 6 bases, with 7 bases between. The CDR3 loop reads CASSLYQGQPQHF. DNA for the CDR3: TGTGCCAGCAGTTTATATCAGGGTCAGCCCCAGCATTTT. The full variable domain, rest sourced from reference TRBV28 and TRBJ1-5, is DVKVTQSSRYLVKRTGEKVFLECVQDMDHENMFWYRQDPGLGLRLIYFSYDVKMKEKGDIPEGYSVSREKKERFSLILESASTNQTSMYLCASSLYQGQPQHFGDGTRLSIL.

CDR3 amino acids: CASSSTGGYGYTF. CDR3 bases: TGTGCCAGCAGCTCTACAGGGGGGTATGGCTACACCTTC. This chain joins TRBV13 and TRBJ1-2; 8 bases fit TRBD1. CDR1 is PRHDT, CDR2 FYEKMQ, per germline (reference sequence). V lost 4 bases, J lost 5 bases, and 3 bases stayed unmatched. This CDR3 contains 13 residues.

The chain couples TRBV7-3 to TRBJ2-2; perhaps TRBD1 as D (6 bases). CDR1 is SGHTA and CDR2 is FQGTGA in the germline V gene. The CDR3 contains 16 residues. Deletions cut 0 bases from V and 2 bases from J, with 10 bases between. CDR3 residues: CASSLTSGVNTGELFF. CDR3 DNA: TGTGCCAGCAGCTTAACGTCAGGGGTAAACACCGGGGAGCTGTTTTTT.

The chain joins TRBV5-8 to TRBJ1-5; weak D call: TRBD1 (6 bases). The CDR3 loop spans 12 amino acids. Germline V lookup: CDR1 SGHTS, CDR2 YDEGEE. V was clipped by 5 bases and J by 7 bases, with 10 bases between them. DNA of the CDR3: TGTGCCAGCAGGATACAGGGACAGCCCCAGCATTTT. This codes for CASRIQGQPQHF. Filled out from reference TRBV5-8 and TRBJ1-5, the complete variable domain reads EAGVTQSPTHLIKTRGQQATLRCSPISGHTSVYWYQQALGLGLQFLLWYDEGEERNRGNFPPRFSGRQFPNYSSELNVNALELEDSALYLCASRIQGQPQHFGDGTRLSIL.

The V gene is TRBV30, the J gene TRBJ2-1, with 8 bases fitting TRBD2. After removal of 4 bases from V and 7 bases from J, the junction contained 9 bases not matched to a gene. The CDR3 length is 14 residues. Germline V gene data show CDR1 as GTSNPN and CDR2 as SVGIG (reference sequence). This chain's CDR3 is CAWKTSGAVNEQFF. CDR3 sequence (DNA): TGTGCCTGGAAAACTAGCGGAGCAGTGAATGAGCAGTTCTTC.

J is TRBJ1-6 and V is TRBV30; the D is unclear. The CDR3 runs 16 residues. V gave up 1 base and J gave up 0 bases, with 10 bases separating them. The V gene's germline CDR1 is GTSNPN and CDR2 SVGIG (reference sequence). CDR3 region: CAWSGVGSSYNSPLHF. CDR3 DNA: TGTGCCTGGAGTGGAGTTGGGAGCTCCTATAATTCACCCCTCCACTTT.

The V gene is TRBV10-2, the J gene TRBJ2-7; possible D gene TRBD2, 5 bases. The V end was cut by 2 bases, the J end by 7 bases, with 18 bases between. Germline V gene sequence: CDR1 WSHSY, CDR2 SAAADI. The CDR3 has 15 residues. The CDR3 nucleotides are TGCGCCAGCAGTGAGCACTCAACCGTTCGAGGGGAGCAGTACTTC. This translates into CASSEHSTVRGEQYF.

This clone was seen once. The chain combines TRBV6-5 with TRBJ1-1; 8 nucleotides align to TRBD1. The CDR3 consists of 15 residues. In germline, CDR1 is MNHEY, CDR2 SVGAGI. With V trimmed by 5 bases and J by 7 bases, 12 bases remained unmatched. CDR3 bases: TGTGCCAGCAGTCTAGGTAGGGACAGGCTTATTGAAGCTTTCTTT. It encodes CASSLGRDRLIEAFF.

V and J are TRBV28 and TRBJ1-1; D is unclear. Germline CDR1 MDHEN, CDR2 SYDVKM. There are 12 residues in the CDR3. The V gene lost 11 bases and the J gene lost 2 bases, with 12 bases spanning the gap. CDR3 nucleotides: TGTGCCGGCGGACGACTAAACACTGAAGCTTTCTTT. It is translated as CAGGRLNTEAFF.

The chain employs TRBV28 and TRBJ2-2; 7 bases are shared with TRBD2. Per germline, CDR1 MDHEN and CDR2 SYDVKM. Trimming removed 2 bases from V and 5 bases from J; junction bases left unmatched: 5. This CDR3 is built from 15 residues. The CDR3 coding sequence is TGTGCCAGCAGTTTACGGCGGGGGTTAACCGGGGAGCTGTTTTTT. Its translation is CASSLRRGLTGELFF.

The chain recombines TRBV19 with TRBJ1-5, with D possibly being TRBD1 (5 bases). V dropped 3 bases and J dropped 3 bases, with 12 bases sitting between them. CDR3 length: 15 residues. The germline V gene encodes CDR1 LNHDA and CDR2 SQIVND (reference sequence). The chain's CDR3 is CASSIADKYNQPQHF. DNA of the CDR3: TGTGCCAGTAGTATCGCGGACAAATACAATCAGCCCCAGCATTTT.

The chain employs TRBV27 and TRBJ2-5, with 7 bases matching TRBD1. V was pared by 1 base and J by 4 bases, with 3 bases of the junction left unmatched. The CDR3 is made up of 14 amino acids. The germline V gene has CDR1 MNHEY and CDR2 SMNVEV (reference sequence). The CDR3 DNA reads TGTGCCAGCAGTTTATGGGACAGAGGAGAGACCCAGTACTTC. It specifies CASSLWDRGETQYF.

The chain is built from TRBV27 and TRBJ2-4, with D possibly TRBD1 on 5 matching bases. This CDR3 contains 13 residues. Germline V gene lookup returns CDR1 MNHEY and CDR2 SMNVEV (reference sequence). V lost 0 bases and J 5 bases, leaving 5 bases between the germline ends. The CDR3 nucleotides are TGTGCCAGCAGTTTATCCAGGGAAAACATTCAGTACTTC. The encoded protein is CASSLSRENIQYF.

The chain has TRBV7-9 and TRBJ2-1, with 11 bases aligning to TRBD1. Germline CDR1 SEHNR, CDR2 FQNEAQ (reference sequence). The CDR3 runs 15 residues. V shed 5 bases, J shed 7 bases, and the junction held 7 bases outside the gene matches. The CDR3 nucleotides are TGTGCCAGCAGCAGGGGACAGGGGGTCGAAAATGAGCAGTTCTTC. It translates to CASSRGQGVENEQFF.

This clone was picked up one time. The chain has TRBV7-2 and TRBJ1-2; weak D call: TRBD1 (6 bases). Trimming removed 2 bases at V and 6 bases at J, with 10 bases between. CDR1 SGHTA and CDR2 FQGNSA come from the germline V gene. The CDR3 sequence is 13 residues long. CDR3 nucleotide sequence: TGTGCCAGCAGCTTACAGGGGATCGATGGCTACACCTTC. Residues: CASSLQGIDGYTF.